This entry describes one T cell receptor beta chain. Its antigen is unknown. Per-base quality was not reported, and no clone a single base away is much larger than it. At the DNA level, this CDR3 is encoded by other sequences in the same sample as well. The donors were healthy, HIV-negative adults who had no recently reported acute infections or vaccinations. Only Caucasian adults living in Nashville, Tennessee, USA were represented among the donors. CD4+ T cells were enriched by magnetic negative selection, after which naive cells were positively selected on CD45RA and the negative fraction was taken as the memory subset. Blood was collected by leukapheresis, and PBMCs were isolated by Ficoll-Histopaque density gradient centrifugation and then cryopreserved in liquid nitrogen vapor phase. Analytical flow cytometry was used to check the purity and quantity of every magnetically sorted T cell population. From each sorted fraction, genomic DNA was isolated and quantified by UV absorbance on a Nanodrop 2000c.

Using the deep immunoSEQ assay, TCR CDR3 regions were amplified from genomic DNA by multiplex PCR. Extracted genomic DNA from each cell subset was spread evenly across all wells of several immunoSEQ 96-well plates, with each plate serving as a replicate. For sorted subsets, 200 ng of genomic DNA, equivalent to 30,000 or so T cell genomes, went into each replicate PCR. The purified libraries were quantified using a Qubit 3.0 fluorometer, sized with a Bioanalyzer 2100, and then quantified again using the KAPA Library Quantification kit. Every immunoSEQ 96-well plate was sequenced on a separate single-read 150-cycle Illumina NextSeq 550 flow cell. Processing in the source paper ran as follows. Because only junctional sequences without quality scores were contained in the immunoSEQ output, filtering matching that applied to full-length reads could not be performed. To assign V/J genes and CDR3, sequences were annotated using PyIR, a Python wrapper for IgBLAST v1.9, with IMGT germline references. Any read was removed if the V/J assignment was weak (E-value above 1e-6), the CDR3 was missing, or the read contained stop codons, out-of-frame junctions, or ambiguous translated residues. A V3J clonotype was defined by an identical inferred V gene, J gene, and CDR3 amino acid sequence. Percentage overlap between repertoires was computed as shared unique clonotypes divided by the size of the smaller repertoire. Three approaches were used to assess repertoire richness: RTK rarefaction, the Chao1 estimator, and Recon v2.1 estimates of unobserved clonotypes. For all TCRbeta clonotypes obtained by the gDNA method from a few donors, generation probabilities were computed with OLGA. The immuneACCESS repertoire file appears here via TCRdb, limited to in-frame rearrangements. These files lack a portion of the clones; in checked studies, under half of the deficit traces to unresolved V genes, and the cause of the others is not known. The V and J calls and clone size come from that table; D and trimming were worked out from the DNA. For this sample the table gives some 660,000 clones, of which more than 70% were detected only once. Of the sample, 1.5% to 2% is held by the ten largest clones.

The CDR3 runs 11 amino acids, cysteine and phenylalanine included. Solely the CDR3 DNA is kept, with 33 bases framed from the first base. The V end loses 0 bases and the J end loses 3 bases, and a stretch of 3 bases separates them. Per the germline V gene (reference sequence), DFQATT is the CDR1 and SNEGSKA is the CDR2. The source of the sample is a study of shared clonotypes between healthy human individuals (dated by TCRdb to the early 2020s). Notes on the research overall: A few men and a couple of women, aged 18 to 49 years, made up the cohort. For each donor, three plates each were used for CD4 naive and CD4 memory, two plates were used for CD8 naive, and one plate was used for CD8 memory. To estimate repertoire size and how much clonotype sharing occurs between individuals, the study deeply sequenced the blood TCR repertoires of five or six healthy adults. Leukapheresis yielded between about 0.8 and 9.5 billion PBMCs per donor. To increase sequencing depth and limit assay-specific biases, TCR repertoire library preparation and sequencing were carried out by different laboratories using diverse techniques. The investigation overall reported the following: Compared with non-shared clonotypes, clonotypes shared by all four sorted-subset donors had higher generation probabilities. Because the study included only a small number of donors, the genetic and exposure-history diversity represented was limited. Sampling was restricted to blood, and TCR repertoires in tissues likely differ from the TCR repertoires found in blood. When a handful of donors were compared, the shared fraction of clonotypes was roughly 5% for naive CD4, more than 3% for naive CD8, 2% to 2.5% for memory CD4, and 0.3% to 0.5% for memory CD8. Incomplete sequencing was indicated by rarefaction of sorted-subset datasets, despite the large sequencing depth. Pairwise subsampling led to the expectation that sequencing depth would affect the degree of clonotype sharing among donors. Naive subsets generally had larger estimated clonotype richness than memory subsets.

Source material: memory CD4+ T cells sorted from blood. Per the publication, the cell subset or site label means: CD45RA-negative fraction. The chain was built from TRBV20-1 and TRBJ2-7; no confident D gene assignment can be made. This sequence originates from a woman aged 25 to 39 in good health. CDR3 reads: CSARDNYEQYF. The nucleotide sequence is TGCAGTGCTAGAGACAACTACGAGCAGTACTTC.